These 8 T cell receptor beta chains were sequenced from one sample in a study of blood T cell repertoires in COVID-19. Clones were sequenced by immunoSEQ multiplex PCR, and TCRdb holds only the in-frame ones, with some missing. This sample has about 70,000 clones, with approximately 89% found just once. Material: peripheral blood. These receptors all come from a man aged 50 or older with active COVID-19.

This chain links TRBV5-1 with TRBJ2-5, with 14 bases identical to TRBD2. CDR1 is SGHRS and CDR2 is YFSETQ in the germline V gene. The CDR3 is 16 amino acids. The V segment lost 4 bases and the J segment 5 bases; nucleotides outside the gene matches: 7. CDR3 sequence reads: CASSTTSGGAVETQYF. The CDR3 bases are TGCGCCAGCAGCACGACTAGCGGGGGGGCGGTTGAGACCCAGTACTTC.

This rearrangement joins TRBV6-5 to TRBJ1-1; a possible D gene is TRBD1 (6 bases). Trimming pared 6 bases from V and 4 bases from J, leaving 15 bases between. CDR3 length: 14 amino acids. The V gene's germline CDR1 is MNHEY and CDR2 SVGAGI. In DNA, the CDR3 is TGTGCCAGCAGCCTCGGGGGGGCAGGCACTGAAGCTTTCTTT. It translates to CASSLGGAGTEAFF.

The chain couples TRBV5-4 to TRBJ2-5; 9 positions match TRBD1. CDR3 length: 16 residues. Looked up from germline, CDR1 is SGHNT and CDR2 is YYREEE (reference sequence). With V trimmed by 4 bases and J by 2 bases, 9 bases remained unmatched. CDR3 bases: TGTGCCAGCAGCCTGGCCGGGACAGGGCCTCAAGAGACCCAGTACTTC. It is translated as CASSLAGTGPQETQYF.

The V call is TRBV5-1, the J call TRBJ2-5, with D possibly matching TRBD2 (6 bases). The CDR3 extends over 16 amino acids. Germline-derived CDR1 and CDR2 are SGHRS and YFSETQ. The V gene lost 4 bases and the J gene lost 1 base, with 17 bases spanning the gap. The CDR3 nucleotides are TGCGCCAGCAGCGGCTGGCGGGGACCAACCCAAGAGACCCAGTACTTC. The encoded protein is CASSGWRGPTQETQYF. Drawing the rest from reference TRBV5-1 and TRBJ2-5, the complete variable domain is KAGVTQTPRYLIKTRGQQVTLSCSPISGHRSVSWYQQTPGQGLQFLFEYFSETQRNKGNFPGRFSGRQFSNSRSEMNVSTLELGDSALYLCASSGWRGPTQETQYFGPGTRLLVL.

This clone was found once. The genes are TRBV5-4 and TRBJ1-3, with D tentatively TRBD1 (5 bases). The CDR3 length is 15 residues. Germline V gene lookup returns CDR1 SGHNT and CDR2 YYREEE (reference sequence). V was shortened by 4 bases and J by 2 bases, with 13 bases between the two germline ends. CDR3 loop: CASSRWGSPGNTIYF. In nucleotides, the CDR3 is TGTGCCAGCAGCCGGTGGGGCAGCCCTGGAAACACCATATATTTT.

The rearrangement uses TRBV20-1 and TRBJ1-6; D unclear. In germline, CDR1 is DFQATT, CDR2 SNEGSKA (reference sequence). With 2 bases removed from V and 16 bases from J, the gap between germline ends came to 12 bases. The CDR3 runs to 11 residues. The CDR3 DNA follows: TGCAGTGCTAGAAAGGAGGAGATACTCCACTTT. Translated, it gives CSARKEEILHF.

The chain employs TRBV5-8 and TRBJ2-3; 10 nucleotides match TRBD2. The V gene's germline CDR1 is SGHTS and CDR2 YDEGEE. V dropped 4 bases and J dropped 5; count of bases not matched to a gene: 13. CDR3 length: 17 residues. CDR3 DNA sequence: TGTGCCAGCAGCCCCCTCCAAGCGGGGGGGCTTGTAGATACGCAGTATTTT. Amino acids: CASSPLQAGGLVDTQYF.

The chain is built from TRBV7-8 and TRBJ2-5, with a possible D match to TRBD1 (5 bases). CDR3 length: 17 residues. V was clipped by 5 bases and J by 1 base, with 20 bases between them. Germline-derived CDR1 and CDR2 are SGHVS and FQNEAQ. CDR3 region: CASSRNPWGRTQETQYF. Here the CDR3 DNA reads TGTGCCAGCAGCCGGAACCCATGGGGCAGGACCCAAGAGACCCAGTACTTC.